A single T cell receptor (beta chain) is shown here with its context. The source of the sample is a study of blood T cell repertoires in COVID-19. Data came from immunoSEQ multiplex PCR; TCRdb stores just in-frame clones and leaves some out. The sample records about 150,000 clones, about nine tenths being singletons. After removal of 0 bases from V and 7 bases from J, the junction contained 10 bases not matched to a gene. CDR3 length equals 16 residues. CDR1 and CDR2 (germline): MNHEY, SVGAGI. Recovered participants had two consecutive negative NP/OP PCR tests, healthcare professional clearance, or symptom resolution.

The clonotype comes from a man between 50 and 59 years old who had recovered from COVID-19. Sequenced: PBMCs or T cells enriched from blood (not recorded which). The rearrangement joins TRBV6-5 to TRBJ2-7, with TRBD1 matching over 9 bases. Here the CDR3 reads CASSYSKTGGAGEQYF. As DNA, the CDR3 is TGTGCCAGCAGTTACTCGAAAACAGGGGGCGCGGGGGAGCAGTACTTC.